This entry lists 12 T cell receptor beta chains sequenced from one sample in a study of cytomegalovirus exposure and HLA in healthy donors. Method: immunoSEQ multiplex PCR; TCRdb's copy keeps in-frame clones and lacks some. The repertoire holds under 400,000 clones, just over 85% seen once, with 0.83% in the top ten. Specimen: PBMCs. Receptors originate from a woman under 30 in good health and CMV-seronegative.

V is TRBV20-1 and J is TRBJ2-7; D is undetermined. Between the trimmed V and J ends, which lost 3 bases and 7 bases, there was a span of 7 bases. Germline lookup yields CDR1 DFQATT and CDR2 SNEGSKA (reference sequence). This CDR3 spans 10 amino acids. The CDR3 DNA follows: TGCAGTGCTAGCAGAGGAGAGCAGTACTTC. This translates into CSASRGEQYF.

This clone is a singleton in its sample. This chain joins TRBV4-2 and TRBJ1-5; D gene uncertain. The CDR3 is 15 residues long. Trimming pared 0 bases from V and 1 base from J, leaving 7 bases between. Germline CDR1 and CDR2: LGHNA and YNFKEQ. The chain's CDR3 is CASSQDGNSNQPQHF. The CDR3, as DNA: TGTGCCAGCAGCCAAGACGGGAACAGCAATCAGCCCCAGCATTTT.

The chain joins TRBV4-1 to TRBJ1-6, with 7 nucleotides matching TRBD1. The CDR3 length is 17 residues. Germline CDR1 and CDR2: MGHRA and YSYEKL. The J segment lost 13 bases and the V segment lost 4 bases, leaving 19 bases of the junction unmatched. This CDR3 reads CASSRTLPGQIVSPLHF. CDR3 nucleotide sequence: TGCGCCAGCAGCCGAACTTTACCGGGACAGATAGTTTCTCCCCTCCACTTT.

This chain's CDR3 is CASSLGVAGVEETQYF. CDR3 nucleotide sequence: TGTGCCAGCAGCTTAGGGGTAGCGGGAGTAGAAGAGACCCAGTACTTC. The chain combines TRBV7-8 with TRBJ2-5; 9 nucleotides match TRBD2. The ends lost 1 base at V and 3 bases at J; junction bases unmatched: 6. Germline V gene lookup returns CDR1 SGHVS and CDR2 FQNEAQ. This CDR3 has 16 amino acids. Using reference TRBV7-8 and TRBJ2-5 for the parts outside the CDR3, the full variable domain is GAGVSQSPRYKVAKRGQDVALRCDPISGHVSLFWYQQALGQGPEFLTYFQNEAQLDKSGLPSDRFFAERPEGSVSTLKIQRTQQEDSAVYLCASSLGVAGVEETQYFGPGTRLLVL.

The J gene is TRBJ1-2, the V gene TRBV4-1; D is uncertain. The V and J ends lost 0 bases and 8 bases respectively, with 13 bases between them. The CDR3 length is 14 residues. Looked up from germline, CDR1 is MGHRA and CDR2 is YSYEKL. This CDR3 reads CASSQDISSRGYTF. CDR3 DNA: TGCGCCAGCAGCCAAGATATCTCTTCCCGGGGCTACACCTTC.

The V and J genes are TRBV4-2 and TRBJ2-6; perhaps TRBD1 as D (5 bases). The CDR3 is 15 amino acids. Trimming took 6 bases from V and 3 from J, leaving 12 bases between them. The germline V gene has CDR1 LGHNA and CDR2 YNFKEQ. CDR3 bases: TGTGCCAGCAGGCCAGGGATTTTTGGGGCCAACGTCCTGACTTTC. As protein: CASRPGIFGANVLTF.

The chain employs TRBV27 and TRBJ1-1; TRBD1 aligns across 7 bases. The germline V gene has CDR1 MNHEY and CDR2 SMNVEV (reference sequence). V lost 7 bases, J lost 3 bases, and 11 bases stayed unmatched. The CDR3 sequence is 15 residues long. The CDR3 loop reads CASNEHDRADTEAFF. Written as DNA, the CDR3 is TGTGCCAGCAACGAACATGACAGGGCGGACACTGAAGCTTTCTTT.

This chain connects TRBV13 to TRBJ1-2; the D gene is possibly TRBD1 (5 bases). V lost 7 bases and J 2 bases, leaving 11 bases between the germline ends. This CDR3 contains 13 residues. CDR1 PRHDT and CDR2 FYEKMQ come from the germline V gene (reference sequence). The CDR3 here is CASNRGRNYGYTF. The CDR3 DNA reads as TGTGCCAGCAACCGGGGGAGGAACTATGGCTACACCTTC. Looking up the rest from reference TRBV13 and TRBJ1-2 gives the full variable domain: AAGVIQSPRHLIKEKRETATLKCYPIPRHDTVYWYQQGPGQDPQFLISFYEKMQSDKGSIPDRFSAQQFSDYHSELNMSSLELGDSALYFCASNRGRNYGYTFGSGTRLTVV.

CDR3 in DNA: TGTGCCAGCAGCCTTGCTAGGAACACTGAAGCTTTCTTT. Its translation: CASSLARNTEAFF. The chain couples TRBV7-3 to TRBJ1-1; D call uncertain. Trimming took off 5 bases at V and 1 base at J, with 8 bases between the two ends. Per germline, CDR1 SGHTA and CDR2 FQGTGA. The CDR3 extends over 13 amino acids.

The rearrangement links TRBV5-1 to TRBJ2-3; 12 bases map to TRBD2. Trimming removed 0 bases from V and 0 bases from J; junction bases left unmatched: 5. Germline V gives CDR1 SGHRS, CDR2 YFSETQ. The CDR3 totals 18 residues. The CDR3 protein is CASSLVGTSGRSTDTQYF. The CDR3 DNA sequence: TGCGCCAGCAGCTTGGTGGGGACTAGCGGGCGTAGCACAGATACGCAGTATTTT.

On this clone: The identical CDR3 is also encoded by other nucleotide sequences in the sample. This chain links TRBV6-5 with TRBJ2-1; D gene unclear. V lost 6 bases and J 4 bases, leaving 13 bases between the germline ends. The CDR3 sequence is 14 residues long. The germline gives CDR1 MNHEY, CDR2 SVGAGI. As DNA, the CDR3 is TGTGCCAGCAGCTATCTGGGCAGTTACAATGAGCAGTTCTTC. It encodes CASSYLGSYNEQFF.

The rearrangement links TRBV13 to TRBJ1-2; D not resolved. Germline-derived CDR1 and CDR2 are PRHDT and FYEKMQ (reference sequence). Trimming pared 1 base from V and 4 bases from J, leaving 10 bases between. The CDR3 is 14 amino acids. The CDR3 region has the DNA TGTGCCAGCAGCTTAGATACGGGTGGCTATGGCTACACCTTC. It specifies CASSLDTGGYGYTF.